One and the same sample provided the 9 T cell receptor beta chains below, sequenced in a study of cytomegalovirus exposure and HLA in healthy donors. The PCR contained 60 Vbeta and 13 Jbeta primers. The repertoire was sequenced with immunoSEQ multiplex PCR; TCRdb's copy has only in-frame clones and lacks some. The data contain around 180,000 clones, 65% to 75% of them singletons. The sample was PBMCs. These receptors were taken from a girl aged 10-17 years in good health and CMV-seronegative.

V is TRBV19 and J is TRBJ2-7; 11 bases are shared with TRBD2. The V and J ends lost 8 bases and 0 bases, in that order; junction bases with no gene match: 3. The CDR3 covers 14 residues. Germline V CDR1 and CDR2: LNHDA, SQIVND (reference sequence). This chain's CDR3 is CASSTSGGSYEQYF. The DNA for the CDR3 is TGTGCCAGTTCAACTAGCGGGGGCTCCTACGAGCAGTACTTC.

The chain joins TRBV6-4 to TRBJ1-2; D is undetermined. Germline loops: CDR1 MRHNA, CDR2 SNTAGT. V was clipped by 3 bases and J by 8 bases, with 16 bases between them. The CDR3 runs to 14 residues. CDR3 nucleotides: TGTGCCAGCAGTGAATCGGAAGGCCAGCGGGGCTACACCTTC. Translating gives CASSESEGQRGYTF.

The V and J genes are TRBV6-6 and TRBJ2-7, with D maybe TRBD1 (6 bases). CDR1 and CDR2 from the germline V gene are MNHNY and SVGAGI (reference sequence). There are 12 residues in the CDR3. The V end lost 3 bases, the J end lost 7 bases, and 10 bases lay between the germline ends. CDR3 sequence: CASSYSGQEQYF. CDR3 bases: TGTGCCAGCAGTTATTCCGGACAGGAGCAGTACTTC.

This chain uses TRBV19 with TRBJ1-2; D is possibly TRBD1 (6 bases). Germline V lookup: CDR1 LNHDA, CDR2 SQIVND (reference sequence). CDR3 length: 17 residues. V lost 10 bases and J 3 bases, leaving 27 bases between the germline ends. CDR3 DNA: TGTGCCACCTCAGTTTTGGGCCGACCCGGGACACACTATGGCTACACCTTC. It translates to CATSVLGRPGTHYGYTF. Supplemented by reference TRBV19 and TRBJ1-2, the full variable domain reads DGGITQSPKYLFRKEGQNVTLSCEQNLNHDAMYWYRQDPGQGLRLIYYSQIVNDFQKGDIAEGYSVSREKKESFPLTVTSAQKNPTAFYLCATSVLGRPGTHYGYTFGSGTRLTVV.

The chain uses TRBV29-1 and TRBJ2-2, with D tentatively TRBD1 (6 bases). CDR3 size: 12 residues. Germline V gene sequence: CDR1 SQVTM, CDR2 ANQGSEA. Trimming cost V 2 bases and J 6 bases, with 7 bases left between them. The DNA of the CDR3 is TGCAGCGTTGAACGGACAGCCGGGGAGCTGTTTTTT. Translating it yields CSVERTAGELFF.

The genes are TRBV6-1 and TRBJ1-1; 7 bases line up with TRBD1. The germline gives CDR1 MNHNS, CDR2 SASEGT. The CDR3 is 11 residues long. Trimming cost V 7 bases and J 6 bases; bases outside gene matches: 2. The CDR3 nucleotides read TGTGCCAGCACCGACAGGGCTGAAGCTTTCTTT. Translation: CASTDRAEAFF.

This clone came up once. The chain employs TRBV6-5 and TRBJ2-5; perhaps TRBD2 as D (5 bases). V was cut by 7 bases and J by 4 bases, with 13 bases left in between. Germline V CDR1 and CDR2: MNHEY, SVGAGI. The CDR3 has 13 residues. The CDR3 coding sequence is TGTGCCAGCACCCCTAGCCCTCTAGAGACCCAGTACTTC. Translating gives CASTPSPLETQYF.

V and J are TRBV5-1 and TRBJ1-2, with D possibly matching TRBD1 (5 bases). Germline loops: CDR1 SGHRS, CDR2 YFSETQ. This CDR3 has 16 residues. Trimming cost V 1 base and J 6 bases, with 19 bases left between them. CDR3 in amino acids: CASSLTGPLEGNGYTF. In DNA form, the CDR3 reads TGCGCCAGCAGCTTGACAGGCCCCCTGGAGGGAAATGGCTACACCTTC.

This rearrangement joins TRBV7-9 to TRBJ1-1; perhaps TRBD1 as D (6 bases). Germline CDR1 reads SEHNR; CDR2 reads FQNEAQ (reference sequence). V was pared by 6 bases and J by 5 bases, with 16 bases between. This CDR3 region has 14 residues. The CDR3 spells CASRLDGGRTEAFF. Written as DNA, the CDR3 is TGTGCCAGCAGACTAGACGGGGGGCGAACTGAAGCTTTCTTT.